This T cell receptor beta chain was documented in a study of persistence of HIV-infected CD4 T cells. Study-wide background: Isolated cells were CMV- and HIV-1 Gag-responding CD4+ T cells. Overall study findings and caveats: Within sorted populations, more oligoclonal TCRs accompanied more oligoclonal proviruses. Degenerate expanded CDR3beta sequences were enriched among CMV- and Gag-responding cells.

Of note for this clone: Its target is not known.

Sequencing used immunoSEQ version 4 in survey mode. Measured with immunoSEQ multiplex PCR; TCRdb has only the in-frame clones, and not every one. The profile shows about 36,000 clones, around 86% of them singletons. The stimulus was an HIV-1 Gag 15-mer peptide pool, 0.9 to 1 ug/peptide/mL. CD40L-negative CD69-negative CD45RO-high memory CD4+ T cells were sorted as populations depleted of antigen-responding cells. This CDR3 contains 15 residues. V was pared by 1 base and J by 1 base, with 3 bases of the junction left unmatched. Germline values: CDR1 SGHDT, CDR2 YYEEEE. The rearrangement uses TRBV5-6 and TRBJ2-7; 9 bases are shared with TRBD1. The sequence derives from an adult with HIV. The donor label of this sample is uncertain. Sequences were derived from cultured CD4+ T cells from PBMCs, sampled from a patient who received antiretroviral therapy. The CDR3, as DNA: TGTGCCAGCAGCTTGTCCGGGACAGGGTCCTACGAGCAGTACTTC. It encodes CASSLSGTGSYEQYF.